Reported below is one TCR beta chain. V was clipped by 3 bases and J by 5 bases; unmatched bases: 9. Germline loops: CDR1 SGHTS, CDR2 YDEGEE. The CDR3 has 15 amino acids. The data were produced by immunoSEQ multiplex PCR, yet TCRdb's version contains in-frame clones alone and is incomplete. In the table there are about 150,000 clones, around nine tenths of which are singletons. The data stem from a study of control samples from healthy donors and cancer patients. Sequencing was performed on blood. The sequence was obtained from a young man in good health. The rearrangement uses TRBV5-8 and TRBJ1-2; 8 positions agree with TRBD1. CDR3 protein: CASSSPDRGIYGYTF. In DNA form, the CDR3 reads TGTGCCAGCAGCTCCCCCGACAGGGGAATATATGGCTACACCTTC.